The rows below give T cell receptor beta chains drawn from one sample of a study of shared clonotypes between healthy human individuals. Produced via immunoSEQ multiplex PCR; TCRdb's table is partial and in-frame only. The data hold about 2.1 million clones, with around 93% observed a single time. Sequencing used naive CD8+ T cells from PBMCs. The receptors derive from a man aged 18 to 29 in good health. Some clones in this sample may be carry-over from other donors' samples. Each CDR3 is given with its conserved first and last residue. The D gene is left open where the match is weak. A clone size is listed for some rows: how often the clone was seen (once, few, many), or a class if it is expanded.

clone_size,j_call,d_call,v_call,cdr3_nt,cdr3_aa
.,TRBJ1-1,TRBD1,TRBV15,TGTGCCACCAGCAGAGACAGGGGTGGAGGGGGCGCTGAAGCTTTCTTT,CATSRDRGGGGAEAFF
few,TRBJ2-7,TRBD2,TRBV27,TGTGCCAGCAGTGGACTAGATGCCGAGCAGTACTTC,CASSGLDAEQYF
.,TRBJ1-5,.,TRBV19,TGTGCCAGTAGTAAAGAGGACAGAGCCAATCAGCCCCAGCATTTT,CASSKEDRANQPQHF
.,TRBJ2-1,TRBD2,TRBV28,TGTGCCAGCAGTCGTGGGACTAGCTACAATGAGCAGTTCTTC,CASSRGTSYNEQFF
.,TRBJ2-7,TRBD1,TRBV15,TGTGCCACCAGCGGCGGGACAGGCTACGAGCAGTACTTC,CATSGGTGYEQYF
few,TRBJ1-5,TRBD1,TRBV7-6,TGTGCCAGCAGCCCCAGGGGGGCCCAAAGGCCCCAGCATTTT,CASSPRGAQRPQHF
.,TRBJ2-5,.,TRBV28,TGTGCCAGCAGTTTAAGGGGGTCCAGTTATACCCAGTACTTC,CASSLRGSSYTQYF
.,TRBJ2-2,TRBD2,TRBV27,TGTGCCAGCAGTTTAGGGACTAGCGGGGTGAACACCGGGGAGCTGTTTTTT,CASSLGTSGVNTGELFF
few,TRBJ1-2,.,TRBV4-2,TGTGCCAGCAGCCAAGATCACAGAAACTATGGCTACACCTTC,CASSQDHRNYGYTF
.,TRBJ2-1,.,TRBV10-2,TGCGCCAGCAGTGCCGGGGGCGATCAGTTCTTC,CASSAGGDQFF